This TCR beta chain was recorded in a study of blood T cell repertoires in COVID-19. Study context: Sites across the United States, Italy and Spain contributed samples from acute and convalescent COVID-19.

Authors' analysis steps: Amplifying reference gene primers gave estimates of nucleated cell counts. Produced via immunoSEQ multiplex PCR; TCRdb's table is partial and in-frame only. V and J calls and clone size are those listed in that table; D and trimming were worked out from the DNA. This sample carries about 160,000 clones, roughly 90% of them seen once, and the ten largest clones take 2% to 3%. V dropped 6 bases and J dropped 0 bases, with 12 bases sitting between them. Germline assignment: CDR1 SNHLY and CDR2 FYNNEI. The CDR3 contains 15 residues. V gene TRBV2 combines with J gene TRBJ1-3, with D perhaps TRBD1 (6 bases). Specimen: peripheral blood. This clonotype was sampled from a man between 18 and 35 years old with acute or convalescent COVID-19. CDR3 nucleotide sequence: TGTGCCAGCAGGCCAGGGGCCTACTCTGGAAACACCATATATTTT. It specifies CASRPGAYSGNTIYF.